The clone carrying this T cell receptor (beta chain) was seen only once. Its target is unknown. CDR1 and CDR2 (germline): MDHEN, SYDVKM. J gave up 0 bases and V 3 bases, and 5 bases lay outside the gene matches. This CDR3 is 16 amino acids long. PCR used 60 Vbeta primers and 13 Jbeta primers. Clones were sequenced by immunoSEQ multiplex PCR, and TCRdb holds only the in-frame ones, with some missing. This sample carries roughly 93,000 clones, approximately 74% of them seen once, and the ten largest clones take 1.8%. This specimen comes from a study of cytomegalovirus exposure and HLA in healthy donors. General study results and limits: Segments of the TCR beta V type were, in most cases, productive about 90% or about 30% of the time in an earlier analysis. In a later analysis, TCR beta V- and J-gene trimming was associated with a missense DCLRE1C variant.

The chain is built from TRBV28 and TRBJ2-7, with 10 bases identical to TRBD1. Specimen: PBMCs. This TCR came from a male donor in good health and CMV-seronegative. The CDR3 DNA is TGTGCCAGCAGTTTTGTTTGGACAGGGGGCTCCTACGAGCAGTACTTC. This gives the protein CASSFVWTGGSYEQYF.